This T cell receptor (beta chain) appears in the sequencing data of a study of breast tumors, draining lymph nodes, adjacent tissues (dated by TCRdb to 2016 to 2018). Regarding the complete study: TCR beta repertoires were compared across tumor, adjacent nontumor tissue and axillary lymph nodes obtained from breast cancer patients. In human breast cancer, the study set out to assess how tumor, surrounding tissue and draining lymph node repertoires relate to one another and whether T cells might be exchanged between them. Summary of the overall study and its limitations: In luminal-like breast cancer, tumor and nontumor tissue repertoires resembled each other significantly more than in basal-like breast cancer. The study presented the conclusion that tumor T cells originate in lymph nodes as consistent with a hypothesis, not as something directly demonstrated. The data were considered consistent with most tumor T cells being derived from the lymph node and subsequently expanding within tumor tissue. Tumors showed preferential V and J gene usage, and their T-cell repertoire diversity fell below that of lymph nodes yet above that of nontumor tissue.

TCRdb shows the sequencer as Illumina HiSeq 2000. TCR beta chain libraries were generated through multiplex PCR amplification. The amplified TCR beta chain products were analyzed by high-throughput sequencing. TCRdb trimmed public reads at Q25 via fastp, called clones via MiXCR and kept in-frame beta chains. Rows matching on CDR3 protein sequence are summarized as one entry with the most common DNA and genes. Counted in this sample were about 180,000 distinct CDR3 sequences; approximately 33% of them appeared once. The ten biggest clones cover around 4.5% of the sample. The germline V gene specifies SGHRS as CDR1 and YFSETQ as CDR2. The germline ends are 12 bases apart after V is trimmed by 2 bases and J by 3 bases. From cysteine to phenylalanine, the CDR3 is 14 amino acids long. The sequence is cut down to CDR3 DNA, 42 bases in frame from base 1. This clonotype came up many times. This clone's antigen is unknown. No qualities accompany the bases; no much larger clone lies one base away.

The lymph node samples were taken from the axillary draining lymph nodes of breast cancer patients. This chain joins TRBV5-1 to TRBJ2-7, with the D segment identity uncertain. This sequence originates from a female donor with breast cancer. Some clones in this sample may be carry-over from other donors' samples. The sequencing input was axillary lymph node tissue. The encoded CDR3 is CASSLNSDNYEQYF. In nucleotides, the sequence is TGCGCCAGCAGCTTAAACAGTGATAACTACGAGCAGTACTTC. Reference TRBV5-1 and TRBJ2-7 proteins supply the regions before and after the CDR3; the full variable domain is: KAGVTQTPRYLIKTRGQQVTLSCSPISGHRSVSWYQQTPGQGLQFLFEYFSETQRNKGNFPGRFSGRQFSNSRSEMNVSTLELGDSALYLCASSLNSDNYEQYFGPGTRLTVT.